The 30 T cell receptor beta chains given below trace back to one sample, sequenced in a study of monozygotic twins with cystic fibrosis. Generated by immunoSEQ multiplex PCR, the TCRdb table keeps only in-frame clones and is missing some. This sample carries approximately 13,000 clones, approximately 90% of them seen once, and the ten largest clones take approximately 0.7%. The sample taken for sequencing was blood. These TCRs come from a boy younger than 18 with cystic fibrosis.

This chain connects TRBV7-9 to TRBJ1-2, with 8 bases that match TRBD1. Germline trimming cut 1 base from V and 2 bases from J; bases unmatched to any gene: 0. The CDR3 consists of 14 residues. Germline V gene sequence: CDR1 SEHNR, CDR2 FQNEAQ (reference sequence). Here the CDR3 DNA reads TGTGCCAGCAGCTTAGGGACAGGGAACTATGGCTACACCTTC. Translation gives CASSLGTGNYGYTF.

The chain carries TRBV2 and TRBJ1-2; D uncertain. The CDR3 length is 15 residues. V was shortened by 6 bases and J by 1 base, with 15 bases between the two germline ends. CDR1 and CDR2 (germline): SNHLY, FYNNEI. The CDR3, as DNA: TGTGCCAGCAGCCAAGAAGTAGGTATTAACTATGGCTACACCTTC. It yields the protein CASSQEVGINYGYTF.

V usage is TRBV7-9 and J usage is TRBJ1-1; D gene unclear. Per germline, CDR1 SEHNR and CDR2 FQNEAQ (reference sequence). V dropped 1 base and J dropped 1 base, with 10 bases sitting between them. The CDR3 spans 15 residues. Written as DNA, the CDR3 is TGTGCCAGCAGCTTAGGCCCTACAGAGAACACTGAAGCTTTCTTT. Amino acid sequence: CASSLGPTENTEAFF.

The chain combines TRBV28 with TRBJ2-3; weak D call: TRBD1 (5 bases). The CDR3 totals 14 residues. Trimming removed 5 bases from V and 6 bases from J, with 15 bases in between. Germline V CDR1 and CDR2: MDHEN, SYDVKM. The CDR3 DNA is TGTGCCAGCAGTACAGGATCAGCCGGGGATACGCAGTATTTT. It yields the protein CASSTGSAGDTQYF.

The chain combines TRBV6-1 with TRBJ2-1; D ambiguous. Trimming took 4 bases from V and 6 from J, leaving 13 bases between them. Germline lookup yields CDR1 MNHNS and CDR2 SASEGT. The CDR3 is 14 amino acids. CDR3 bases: TGTGCCAGCAGTGGGGTGACCCCACGCAATGAGCAGTTCTTC. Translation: CASSGVTPRNEQFF.

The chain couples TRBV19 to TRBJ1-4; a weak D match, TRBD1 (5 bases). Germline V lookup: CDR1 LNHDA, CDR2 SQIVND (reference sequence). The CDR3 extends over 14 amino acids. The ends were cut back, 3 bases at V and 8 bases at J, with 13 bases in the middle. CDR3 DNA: TGTGCCAGTAGTATTCAAGGGGTTCGAGAAAAACTGTTTTTT. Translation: CASSIQGVREKLFF.

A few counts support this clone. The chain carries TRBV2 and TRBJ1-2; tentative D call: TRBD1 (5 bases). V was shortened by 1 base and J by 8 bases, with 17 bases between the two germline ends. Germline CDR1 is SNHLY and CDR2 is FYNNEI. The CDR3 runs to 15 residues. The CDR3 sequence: CASSEEGGQGGGYTF. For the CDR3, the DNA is TGTGCCAGCAGTGAAGAGGGAGGGCAGGGTGGCGGCTACACCTTC. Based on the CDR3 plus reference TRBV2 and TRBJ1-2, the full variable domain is EPEVTQTPSHQVTQMGQEVILRCVPISNHLYFYWYRQILGQKVEFLVSFYNNEISEKSEIFDDQFSVERPDGSNFTLKIRSTKLEDSAMYFCASSEEGGQGGGYTFGSGTRLTVV.

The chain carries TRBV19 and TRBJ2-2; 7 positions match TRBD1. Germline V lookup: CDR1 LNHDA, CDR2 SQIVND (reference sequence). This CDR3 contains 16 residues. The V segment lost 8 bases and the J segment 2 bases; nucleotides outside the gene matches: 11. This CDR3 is CASRGRTGKNTGELFF. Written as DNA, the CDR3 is TGTGCCAGTCGTGGTCGGACAGGAAAAAACACCGGGGAGCTGTTTTTT.

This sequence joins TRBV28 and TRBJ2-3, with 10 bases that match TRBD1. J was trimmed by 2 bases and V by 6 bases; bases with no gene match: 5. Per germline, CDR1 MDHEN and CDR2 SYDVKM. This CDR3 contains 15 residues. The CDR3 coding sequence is TGTGCCAGCAGCCCAGGGACAGGGGACACAGATACGCAGTATTTT. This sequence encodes CASSPGTGDTDTQYF.

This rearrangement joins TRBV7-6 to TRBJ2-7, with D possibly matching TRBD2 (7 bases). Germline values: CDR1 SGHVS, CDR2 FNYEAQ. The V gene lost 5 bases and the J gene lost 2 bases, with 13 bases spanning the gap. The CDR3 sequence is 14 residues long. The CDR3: CASSRMGGPYEQYF. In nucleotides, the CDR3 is TGTGCCAGCAGCCGCATGGGGGGGCCCTACGAGCAGTACTTC. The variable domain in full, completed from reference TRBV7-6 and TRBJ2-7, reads GAGVSQSPRYKVTKRGQDVALRCDPISGHVSLYWYRQALGQGPEFLTYFNYEAQQDKSGLPNDRFSAERPEGSISTLTIQRTEQRDSAMYRCASSRMGGPYEQYFGPGTRLTVT.

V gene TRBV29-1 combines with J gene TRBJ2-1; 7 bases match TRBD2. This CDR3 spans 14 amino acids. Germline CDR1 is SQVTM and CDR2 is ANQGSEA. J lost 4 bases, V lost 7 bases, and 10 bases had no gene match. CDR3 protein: CSAEGREIYNEQFF. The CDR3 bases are TGCAGCGCCGAGGGGCGGGAGATATACAATGAGCAGTTCTTC.

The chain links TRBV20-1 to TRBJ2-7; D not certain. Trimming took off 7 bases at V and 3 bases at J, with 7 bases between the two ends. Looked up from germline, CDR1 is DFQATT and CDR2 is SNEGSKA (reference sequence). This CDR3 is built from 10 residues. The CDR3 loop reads CSVRDYEQYF. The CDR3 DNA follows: TGCAGTGTTAGGGACTACGAGCAGTACTTC.

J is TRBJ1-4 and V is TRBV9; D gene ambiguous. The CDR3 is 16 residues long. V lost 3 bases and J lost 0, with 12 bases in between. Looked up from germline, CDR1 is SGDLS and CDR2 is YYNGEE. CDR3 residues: CASSEARGSTNEKLFF. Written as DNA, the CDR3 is TGTGCCAGCAGCGAGGCACGGGGTTCAACTAATGAAAAACTGTTTTTT.

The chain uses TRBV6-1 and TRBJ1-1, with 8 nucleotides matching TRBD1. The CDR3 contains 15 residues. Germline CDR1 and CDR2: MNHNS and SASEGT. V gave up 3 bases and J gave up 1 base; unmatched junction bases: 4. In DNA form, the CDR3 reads TGTGCCAGCAGTGACCAGGGGGCGGGGAACACTGAAGCTTTCTTT. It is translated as CASSDQGAGNTEAFF.

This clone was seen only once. The CDR3 sequence: CASSKREGADTQYF. The CDR3 DNA reads as TGTGCCAGCAGTAAGCGGGAGGGGGCAGATACGCAGTATTTT. This chain uses TRBV2 with TRBJ2-3; 10 bases fit TRBD2. The CDR3 is 14 amino acids. Germline V CDR1 and CDR2: SNHLY, FYNNEI. V lost 5 bases, J lost 4 bases, and 3 bases stayed unmatched.

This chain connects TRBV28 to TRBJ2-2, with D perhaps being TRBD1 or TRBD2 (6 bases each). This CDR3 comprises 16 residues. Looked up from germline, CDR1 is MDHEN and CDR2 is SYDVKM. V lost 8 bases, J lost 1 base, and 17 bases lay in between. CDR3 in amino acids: CASGVPGALNTGELFF. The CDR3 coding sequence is TGTGCCAGCGGAGTGCCGGGGGCGTTGAACACCGGGGAGCTGTTTTTT. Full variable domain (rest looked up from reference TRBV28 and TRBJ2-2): DVKVTQSSRYLVKRTGEKVFLECVQDMDHENMFWYRQDPGLGLRLIYFSYDVKMKEKGDIPEGYSVSREKKERFSLILESASTNQTSMYLCASGVPGALNTGELFFGEGSRLTVL.

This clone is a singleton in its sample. The CDR3 DNA is TGTGCCAGCAGTGCAGACCGGAACACTGAAGCTTTCTTT. Its translation is CASSADRNTEAFF. V usage is TRBV6-5 and J usage is TRBJ1-1; D uncertain. The CDR3 is 13 amino acids. Deletions cut 5 bases from V and 1 base from J, with 8 bases between. Germline CDR1 is MNHEY and CDR2 is SVGAGI.

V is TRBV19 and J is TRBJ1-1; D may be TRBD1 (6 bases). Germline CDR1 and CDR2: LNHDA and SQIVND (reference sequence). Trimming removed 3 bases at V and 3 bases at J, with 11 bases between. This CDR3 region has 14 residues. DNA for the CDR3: TGTGCCAGTAGTATCCCCTACAGGGACACTGAAGCTTTCTTT. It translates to CASSIPYRDTEAFF.

The CDR3 DNA follows: TGTGCCAGCAGCGCACTCGGGACAGGAGGAGATACGCAGTATTTT. This sequence encodes CASSALGTGGDTQYF. The J gene is TRBJ2-3, the V gene TRBV9, with 8 nucleotides matching TRBD1. The CDR3 has 15 residues. V was clipped by 3 bases and J by 5 bases; unmatched bases: 8. Germline CDR1 reads SGDLS; CDR2 reads YYNGEE.

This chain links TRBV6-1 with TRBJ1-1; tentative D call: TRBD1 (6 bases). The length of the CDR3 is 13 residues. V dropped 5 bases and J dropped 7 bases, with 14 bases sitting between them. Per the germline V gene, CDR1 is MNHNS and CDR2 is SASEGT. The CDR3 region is CASSIWGADEAFF. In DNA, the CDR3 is TGTGCCAGCAGTATTTGGGGGGCAGATGAAGCTTTCTTT.

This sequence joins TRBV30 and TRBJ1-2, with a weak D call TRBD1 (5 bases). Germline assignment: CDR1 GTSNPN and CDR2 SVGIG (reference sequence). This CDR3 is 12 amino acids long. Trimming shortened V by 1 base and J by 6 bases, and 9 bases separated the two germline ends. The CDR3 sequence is CAWSGGVNGYTF. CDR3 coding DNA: TGTGCCTGGAGTGGGGGGGTCAATGGCTACACCTTC.

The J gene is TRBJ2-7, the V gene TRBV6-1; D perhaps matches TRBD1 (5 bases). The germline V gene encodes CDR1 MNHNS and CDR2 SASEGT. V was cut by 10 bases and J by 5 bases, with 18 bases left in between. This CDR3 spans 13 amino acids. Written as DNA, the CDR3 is TGTGCCATCCAAGGCACAGGCGTACACGAGCAGTACTTC. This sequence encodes CAIQGTGVHEQYF.

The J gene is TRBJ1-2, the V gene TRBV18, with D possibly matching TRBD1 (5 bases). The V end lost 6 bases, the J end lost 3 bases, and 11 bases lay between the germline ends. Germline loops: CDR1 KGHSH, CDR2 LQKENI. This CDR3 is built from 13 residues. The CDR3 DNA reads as TGTGCCAGCTCCAGGGACCGAGACTATGGCTACACCTTC. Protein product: CASSRDRDYGYTF.

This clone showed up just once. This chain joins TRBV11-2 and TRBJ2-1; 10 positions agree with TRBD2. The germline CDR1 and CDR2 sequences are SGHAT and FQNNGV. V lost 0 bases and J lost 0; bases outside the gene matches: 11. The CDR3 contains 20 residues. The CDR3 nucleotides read TGTGCCAGCAGCTTAGATTGGCTAGCGGGGGACAGGAGCTCCTACAATGAGCAGTTCTTC. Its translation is CASSLDWLAGDRSSYNEQFF.

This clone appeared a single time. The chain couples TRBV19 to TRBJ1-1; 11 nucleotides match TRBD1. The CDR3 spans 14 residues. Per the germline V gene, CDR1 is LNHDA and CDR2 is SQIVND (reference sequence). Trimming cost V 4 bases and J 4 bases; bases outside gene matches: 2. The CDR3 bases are TGTGCCAGTAGTAGGGACAGGGGGAGCACTGAAGCTTTCTTT. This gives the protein CASSRDRGSTEAFF.

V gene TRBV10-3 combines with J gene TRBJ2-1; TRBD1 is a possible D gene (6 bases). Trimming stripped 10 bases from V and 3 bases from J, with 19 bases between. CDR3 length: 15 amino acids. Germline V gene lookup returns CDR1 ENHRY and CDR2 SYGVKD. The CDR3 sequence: CATDPGQGSYNEQFF. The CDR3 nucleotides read TGTGCCACAGACCCTGGGCAGGGGAGCTACAATGAGCAGTTCTTC.

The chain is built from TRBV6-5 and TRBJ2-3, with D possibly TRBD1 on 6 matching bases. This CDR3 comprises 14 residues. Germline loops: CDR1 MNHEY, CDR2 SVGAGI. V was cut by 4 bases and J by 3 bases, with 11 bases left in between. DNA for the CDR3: TGTGCCAGCAGTTGGGGGCAGGGAACAGATACGCAGTATTTT. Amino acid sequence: CASSWGQGTDTQYF.

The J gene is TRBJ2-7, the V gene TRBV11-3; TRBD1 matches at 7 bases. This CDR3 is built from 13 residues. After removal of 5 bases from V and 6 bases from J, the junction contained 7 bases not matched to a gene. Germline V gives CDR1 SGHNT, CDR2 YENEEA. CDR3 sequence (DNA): TGTGCCAGCAGCCTCGACAGGGTGGCCGAGCAGTACTTC. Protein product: CASSLDRVAEQYF.

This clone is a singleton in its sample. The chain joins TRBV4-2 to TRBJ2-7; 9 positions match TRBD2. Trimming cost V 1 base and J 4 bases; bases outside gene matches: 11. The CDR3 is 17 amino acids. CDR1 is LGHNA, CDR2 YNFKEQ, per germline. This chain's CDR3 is CASSQVPSGIALYEQYF. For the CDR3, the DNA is TGTGCCAGCAGCCAAGTTCCTAGCGGGATCGCGCTGTACGAGCAGTACTTC.

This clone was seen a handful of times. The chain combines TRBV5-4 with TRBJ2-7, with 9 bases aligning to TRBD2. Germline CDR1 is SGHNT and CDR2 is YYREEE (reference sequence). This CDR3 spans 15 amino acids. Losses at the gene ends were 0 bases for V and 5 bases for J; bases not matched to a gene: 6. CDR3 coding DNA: TGTGCCAGCAGCTTGGGGTTAGCGGGAGACAACGAGCAGTACTTC. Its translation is CASSLGLAGDNEQYF. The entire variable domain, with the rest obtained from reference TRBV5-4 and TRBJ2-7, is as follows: ETGVTQSPTHLIKTRGQQVTLRCSSQSGHNTVSWYQQALGQGPQFIFQYYREEENGRGNFPPRFSGLQFPNYSSELNVNALELDDSALYLCASSLGLAGDNEQYFGPGTRLTVT.